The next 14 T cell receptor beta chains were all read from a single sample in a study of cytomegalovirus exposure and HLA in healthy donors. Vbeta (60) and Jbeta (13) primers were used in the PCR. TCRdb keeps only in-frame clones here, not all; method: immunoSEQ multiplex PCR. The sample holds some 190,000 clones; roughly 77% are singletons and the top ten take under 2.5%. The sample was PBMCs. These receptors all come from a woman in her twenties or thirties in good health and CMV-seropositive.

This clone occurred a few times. The CDR3 DNA sequence: TGTGCCAGCAGCCCCGAAAGGGGGCTGACAGATACGCAGTATTTT. Its protein product is CASSPERGLTDTQYF. The chain couples TRBV27 to TRBJ2-3; 7 nucleotides match TRBD1. The CDR3 covers 15 residues. Trimming removed 6 bases from V and 3 bases from J; junction bases left unmatched: 9. The germline gives CDR1 MNHEY, CDR2 SMNVEV (reference sequence).

CDR3 nucleotide sequence: TGTGCCAGTAGTAAGGCTTCGACTCGGTCCTACGAGCAGTACTTC. Protein sequence: CASSKASTRSYEQYF. The chain combines TRBV19 with TRBJ2-7; no reliable D call. The CDR3 length is 15 residues. Between the trimmed V and J ends, which lost 4 bases and 1 base, there was a span of 14 bases. The germline V gene has CDR1 LNHDA and CDR2 SQIVND (reference sequence).

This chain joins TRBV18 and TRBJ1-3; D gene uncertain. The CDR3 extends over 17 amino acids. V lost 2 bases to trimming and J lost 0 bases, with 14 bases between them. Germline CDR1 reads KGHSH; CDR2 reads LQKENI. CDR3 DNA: TGTGCCAGCTCACCATACCACGACGCGGGCTCTGGAAACACCATATATTTT. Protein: CASSPYHDAGSGNTIYF. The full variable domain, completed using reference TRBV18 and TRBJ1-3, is NAGVMQNPRHLVRRRGQEARLRCSPMKGHSHVYWYRQLPEEGLKFMVYLQKENIIDESGMPKERFSAEFPKEGPSILRIQQVVRGDSAAYFCASSPYHDAGSGNTIYFGEGSWLTVV.

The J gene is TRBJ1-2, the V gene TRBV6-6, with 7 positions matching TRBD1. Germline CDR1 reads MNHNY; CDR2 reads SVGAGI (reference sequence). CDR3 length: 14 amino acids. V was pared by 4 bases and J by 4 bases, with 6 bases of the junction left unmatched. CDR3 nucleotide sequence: TGTGCCAGCAGTTCGACAGGGAGGCTCTATGGCTACACCTTC. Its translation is CASSSTGRLYGYTF.

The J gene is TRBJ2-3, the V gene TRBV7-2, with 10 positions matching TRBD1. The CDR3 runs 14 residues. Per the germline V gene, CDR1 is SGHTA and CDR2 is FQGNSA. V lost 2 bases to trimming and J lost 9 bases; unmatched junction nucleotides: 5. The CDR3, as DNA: TGTGCCAGCAGCTTATTATGGGACAGGGGCACGCAGTATTTT. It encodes CASSLLWDRGTQYF. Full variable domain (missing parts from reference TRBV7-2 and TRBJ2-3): GAGVSQSPSNKVTEKGKDVELRCDPISGHTALYWYRQSLGQGLEFLIYFQGNSAPDKSGLPSDRFSAERTGGSVSTLTIQRTQQEDSAVYLCASSLLWDRGTQYFGPGTRLTVL.

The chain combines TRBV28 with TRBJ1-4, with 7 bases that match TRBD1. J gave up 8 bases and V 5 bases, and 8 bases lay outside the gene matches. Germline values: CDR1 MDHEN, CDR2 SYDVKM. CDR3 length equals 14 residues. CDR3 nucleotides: TGTGCCAGCAGTCTGACAGGGACGATAGAAAAACTGTTTTTT. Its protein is CASSLTGTIEKLFF.

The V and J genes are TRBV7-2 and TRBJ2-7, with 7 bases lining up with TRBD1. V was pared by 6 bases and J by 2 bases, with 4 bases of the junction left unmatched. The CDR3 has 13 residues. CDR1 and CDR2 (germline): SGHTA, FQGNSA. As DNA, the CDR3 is TGTGCCAGCAGTCATACAGGGGCCTACGAGCAGTACTTC. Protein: CASSHTGAYEQYF. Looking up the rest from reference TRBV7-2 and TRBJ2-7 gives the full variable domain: GAGVSQSPSNKVTEKGKDVELRCDPISGHTALYWYRQSLGQGLEFLIYFQGNSAPDKSGLPSDRFSAERTGGSVSTLTIQRTQQEDSAVYLCASSHTGAYEQYFGPGTRLTVT.

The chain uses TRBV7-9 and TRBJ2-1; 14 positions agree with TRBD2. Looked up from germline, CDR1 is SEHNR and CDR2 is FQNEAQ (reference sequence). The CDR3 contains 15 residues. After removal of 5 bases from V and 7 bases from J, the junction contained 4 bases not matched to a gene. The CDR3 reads CASSPGLAGVNEQFF. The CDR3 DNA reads TGTGCCAGCAGCCCGGGACTAGCGGGGGTGAATGAGCAGTTCTTC.

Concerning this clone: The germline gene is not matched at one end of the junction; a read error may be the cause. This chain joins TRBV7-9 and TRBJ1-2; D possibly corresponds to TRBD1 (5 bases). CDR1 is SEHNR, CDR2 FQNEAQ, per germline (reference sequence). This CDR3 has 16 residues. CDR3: CSSSLAAGYTNYGYTF. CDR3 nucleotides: TGTTCCAGCAGCTTAGCGGCAGGGTATACTAACTATGGCTACACCTTC.

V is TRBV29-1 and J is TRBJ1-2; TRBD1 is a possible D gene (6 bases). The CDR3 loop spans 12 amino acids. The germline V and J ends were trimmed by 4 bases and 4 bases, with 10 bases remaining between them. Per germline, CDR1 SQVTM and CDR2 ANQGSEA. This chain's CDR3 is CSVGDMSYGYTF. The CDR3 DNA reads TGCAGCGTTGGGGACATGTCCTATGGCTACACCTTC. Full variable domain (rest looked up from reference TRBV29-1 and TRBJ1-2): SAVISQKPSRDICQRGTSLTIQCQVDSQVTMMFWYRQQPGQSLTLIATANQGSEATYESGFVIDKFPISRPNLTFSTLTVSNMSPEDSSIYLCSVGDMSYGYTFGSGTRLTVV.

The CDR3 here is CASSASGGADEQYF. CDR3 DNA: TGTGCCAGCAGCGCTAGCGGGGGGGCAGACGAGCAGTACTTC. This chain uses TRBV9 with TRBJ2-7, with 12 bases matching TRBD2. V gave up 3 bases and J gave up 5 bases; unmatched junction bases: 3. The CDR3 has 14 amino acids. The germline V gene has CDR1 SGDLS and CDR2 YYNGEE.

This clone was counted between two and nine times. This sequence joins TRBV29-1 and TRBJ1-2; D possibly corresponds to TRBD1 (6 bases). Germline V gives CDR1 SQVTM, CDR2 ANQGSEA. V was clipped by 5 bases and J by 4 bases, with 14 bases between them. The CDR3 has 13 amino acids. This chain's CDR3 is CSVYQGPTYGYTF. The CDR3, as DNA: TGCAGCGTTTATCAGGGGCCAACCTATGGCTACACCTTC.

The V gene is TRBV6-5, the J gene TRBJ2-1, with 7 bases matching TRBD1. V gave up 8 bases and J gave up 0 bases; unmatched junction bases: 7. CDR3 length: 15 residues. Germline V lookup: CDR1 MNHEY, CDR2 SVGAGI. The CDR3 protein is CASGRGPYSYNEQFF. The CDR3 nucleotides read TGTGCCAGCGGAAGGGGGCCATACTCCTACAATGAGCAGTTCTTC.

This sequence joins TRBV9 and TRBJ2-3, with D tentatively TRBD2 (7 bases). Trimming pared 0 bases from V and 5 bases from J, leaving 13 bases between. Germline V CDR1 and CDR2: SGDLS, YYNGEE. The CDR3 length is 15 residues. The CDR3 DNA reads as TGTGCCAGCAGCGTAGGGGGGGGGCGGGTAGATACGCAGTATTTT. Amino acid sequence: CASSVGGGRVDTQYF.